The T cell receptor beta chain under discussion was sequenced for a study of post-analysis software for immune sequencing data. Study results and caveats: Multiple sclerosis was associated with a significant reduction in normalized Chao1 diversity relative to controls. Five or six TRBV segments, including TRBV5-6, TRBV5-1 and TRBV20-1, were more frequent in patients than controls. Strong same-batch co-clustering of samples appeared with F measure clustering.

This clonotype has at least ten counts. Its antigen is currently unknown. The CDR3 runs 14 residues. Trimming cost V 1 base and J 5 bases, with 9 bases left between them. Sequencing libraries made from TCR beta cDNA carried unique molecular identifiers. Input of about 1 to 11 million T cells yielded a few hundred thousand cDNA molecules. One entry per CDR3 protein results from TCRdb running MiXCR on the PCR reads. The profile covers hundreds of thousands of distinct CDR3 sequences, with 30% appearing a single time and around 0.55% taken by the ten largest. The specimen sequenced was blood. The rearrangement uses TRBV12-3 or TRBV12-4 and TRBJ2-1; TRBD2 might be the D (7 bases). The TCR sequence derives from a girl aged 10-17 years with multiple sclerosis. The CDR3: CASSLGGGHNEQFF. CDR3 nucleotide sequence: TGTGCCAGCAGTTTAGGGGGGGGCCACAATGAGCAGTTCTTC.